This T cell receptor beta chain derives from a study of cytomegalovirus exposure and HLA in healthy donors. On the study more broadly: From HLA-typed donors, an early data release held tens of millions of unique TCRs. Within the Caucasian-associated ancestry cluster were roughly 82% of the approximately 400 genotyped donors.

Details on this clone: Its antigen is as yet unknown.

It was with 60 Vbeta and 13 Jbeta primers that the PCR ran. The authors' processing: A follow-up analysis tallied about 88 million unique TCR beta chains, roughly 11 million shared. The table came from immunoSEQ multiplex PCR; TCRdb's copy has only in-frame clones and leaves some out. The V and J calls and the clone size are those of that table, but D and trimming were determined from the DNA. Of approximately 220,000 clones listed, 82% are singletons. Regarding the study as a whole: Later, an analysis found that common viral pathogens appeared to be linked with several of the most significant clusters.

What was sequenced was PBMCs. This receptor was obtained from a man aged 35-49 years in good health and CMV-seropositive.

The CDR3 loop reads CASSQGSGMDYGYTF. The CDR3 DNA reads TGTGCCAGCAGCCAAGGGTCAGGAATGGACTATGGCTACACCTTC. V gene TRBV14 combines with J gene TRBJ1-2; D is ambiguous. The germline V gene has CDR1 SGHDN and CDR2 FVKESK. V lost 1 base, J lost 3 bases, and 12 bases lay in between. This CDR3 has 15 residues.